These 22 T cell receptor beta chains were all obtained from the same sample, sequenced in a study of T cell responses to AZD1222 COVID-19 vaccine. The repertoire was sequenced with immunoSEQ multiplex PCR; TCRdb's copy has only in-frame clones and lacks some. There are about 92,000 clones in the sample; under 90% occur only once, and 20% to 30% lies in the top ten. The sequencing used peripheral blood, collected on day 0 of AZD1222 vaccination. The receptors come from an adult in good health.

Worth noting for this clone: One end of the junction does not line up with germline, which may come from a read error. The chain combines TRBV7-8 with TRBJ2-7, with D perhaps TRBD2 (5 bases). CDR1 SGHVS and CDR2 FQNEAQ come from the germline V gene. This CDR3 is 12 amino acids long. The CDR3 region has the DNA TGTGCCAGCAGCTACACAACGGGCGGAGGTTTCTTC. It translates to CASSYTTGGGFF.

The chain joins TRBV25-1 to TRBJ2-5; 11 bases align to TRBD2. CDR1 is MGHDK and CDR2 is SYGVNS in the germline V gene. The CDR3 has 14 amino acids. Trimming removed 2 bases from V and 9 bases from J; junction bases left unmatched: 5. The CDR3 spells CASSERTSGPSQYF. CDR3 bases: TGTGCCAGCAGTGAAAGGACTAGCGGGCCCTCCCAGTACTTC.

The chain employs TRBV29-1 and TRBJ2-7, with 9 nucleotides matching TRBD1. This CDR3 is built from 14 residues. Per germline, CDR1 SQVTM and CDR2 ANQGSEA. J lost 2 bases, V lost 4 bases, and 6 bases had no gene match. CDR3 residues: CSVGTGTGTYEQYF. In nucleotides, the CDR3 is TGCAGCGTTGGAACCGGGACAGGGACCTACGAGCAGTACTTC.

The chain links TRBV27 to TRBJ2-7, with D perhaps matching TRBD1 or TRBD2 (5 bases each). The CDR3 consists of 15 residues. Germline V gene lookup returns CDR1 MNHEY and CDR2 SMNVEV (reference sequence). V lost 6 bases and J 7 bases, leaving 22 bases between the germline ends. Here the CDR3 DNA reads TGTGCCAGCAGCTTTCCCACTCCGGGACGGGTAGAGCAGTACTTC. This gives the protein CASSFPTPGRVEQYF.

This clone was picked up a small number of times. This chain uses TRBV7-9 with TRBJ2-3, with D possibly matching TRBD2 (6 bases). Germline V gene sequence: CDR1 SEHNR, CDR2 FQNEAQ (reference sequence). Trimming left V 10 bases short and J 5 bases short, with 10 bases between. There are 11 residues in the CDR3. The CDR3 spells CATPRGDTQYF. The CDR3 bases are TGTGCCACCCCGCGGGGAGATACGCAGTATTTT. The full variable domain, rest sourced from reference TRBV7-9 and TRBJ2-3, is DTGVSQNPRHKITKRGQNVTFRCDPISEHNRLYWYRQTLGQGPEFLTYFQNEAQLEKSRLLSDRFSAERPKGSFSTLEIQRTEQGDSAMYLCATPRGDTQYFGPGTRLTVL.

The V gene is TRBV28, the J gene TRBJ2-1; D perhaps matches TRBD2 (6 bases). Deletions cut 2 bases from V and 4 bases from J, with 15 bases between. The V gene's germline CDR1 is MDHEN and CDR2 SYDVKM. CDR3 length equals 16 residues. The CDR3 region is CASSLGRGWGYNEQFF. CDR3 in DNA: TGTGCCAGCAGTTTAGGTCGGGGGTGGGGTTACAATGAGCAGTTCTTC.

The rearrangement uses TRBV7-3 and TRBJ2-7, with 7 bases fitting TRBD1. Germline values: CDR1 SGHTA, CDR2 FQGTGA. The V and J ends lost 6 bases and 1 base, in that order; junction bases with no gene match: 9. This CDR3 has 15 residues. CDR3 protein: CASSLGHRGSYEQYF. The CDR3 bases are TGTGCCAGCAGTTTGGGGCACAGGGGATCCTACGAGCAGTACTTC.

The chain employs TRBV5-1 and TRBJ1-6, with 11 positions matching TRBD1. CDR1 and CDR2 from the germline V gene are SGHRS and YFSETQ. After removal of 3 bases from V and 1 base from J, the junction contained 6 bases not matched to a gene. This CDR3 region has 18 residues. Here the CDR3 DNA reads TGCGCCAGCAGCTCTTGGACAGGGGGCTTTTCCTATAATTCACCCCTCCACTTT. It specifies CASSSWTGGFSYNSPLHF.

The chain joins TRBV28 to TRBJ1-3; no clear D. This CDR3 is 15 amino acids long. V shed 7 bases and J shed 9 bases, with 22 bases lying between them. Germline V gives CDR1 MDHEN, CDR2 SYDVKM. The CDR3 loop reads CASTPPGRVGSTIYF. The CDR3 nucleotides are TGTGCCAGCACCCCCCCCGGCCGGGTTGGGAGCACCATATATTTT. The full variable domain, completed using reference TRBV28 and TRBJ1-3, is DVKVTQSSRYLVKRTGEKVFLECVQDMDHENMFWYRQDPGLGLRLIYFSYDVKMKEKGDIPEGYSVSREKKERFSLILESASTNQTSMYLCASTPPGRVGSTIYFGEGSWLTVV.

A single count supports this clone. This rearrangement joins TRBV10-3 to TRBJ2-7, with a possible D match to TRBD1 (6 bases). CDR3 length: 14 amino acids. V lost 3 bases and J 6 bases, leaving 15 bases between the germline ends. CDR1 is ENHRY and CDR2 is SYGVKD in the germline V gene. This CDR3 reads CAISDYRVKGEQYF. In DNA form, the CDR3 reads TGTGCCATCAGTGACTACAGGGTGAAAGGCGAGCAGTACTTC.

The V call is TRBV5-1, the J call TRBJ2-7; no clear D. Germline V CDR1 and CDR2: SGHRS, YFSETQ. This CDR3 has 14 amino acids. Trimming removed 6 bases from V and 3 bases from J, with 16 bases in between. Here the CDR3 DNA reads TGCGCCAGCACCCGAGGAGAAGACAACTACGAGCAGTACTTC. Translation: CASTRGEDNYEQYF. The full variable domain, rest sourced from reference TRBV5-1 and TRBJ2-7, is KAGVTQTPRYLIKTRGQQVTLSCSPISGHRSVSWYQQTPGQGLQFLFEYFSETQRNKGNFPGRFSGRQFSNSRSEMNVSTLELGDSALYLCASTRGEDNYEQYFGPGTRLTVT.

This chain connects TRBV4-1 to TRBJ2-1, with 7 bases aligning to TRBD2. The CDR3 sequence is 16 residues long. Germline loops: CDR1 MGHRA, CDR2 YSYEKL. With 4 bases clipped from V and 4 bases from J, the junction kept 10 bases outside the gene matches. CDR3 coding DNA: TGCGCCAGCAGCCCCTTAAGCGGGACCGAATACAATGAGCAGTTCTTC. It codes for CASSPLSGTEYNEQFF.

The chain couples TRBV11-3 to TRBJ2-2; 7 positions agree with TRBD1. Germline-derived CDR1 and CDR2 are SGHNT and YENEEA. V shed 1 base and J 3 bases; nucleotides not matched to a gene: 2. There are 15 residues in the CDR3. The CDR3 DNA is TGTGCCAGCAGCTTAGTTGGGACAGACACCGGGGAGCTGTTTTTT. Translation gives CASSLVGTDTGELFF.

The chain has TRBV2 and TRBJ2-7; D ambiguous. This CDR3 has 12 amino acids. Trimming cost V 5 bases and J 0 bases, with 5 bases left between them. Germline CDR1 reads SNHLY; CDR2 reads FYNNEI. The CDR3 loop is CASSRSSYEQYF. DNA of the CDR3: TGTGCCAGCAGTCGGAGCTCCTACGAGCAGTACTTC.

The gene calls are TRBV6-4 and TRBJ1-2; TRBD1 aligns across 8 bases. The CDR3 length is 14 residues. From germline, CDR1 is MRHNA and CDR2 SNTAGT. With V trimmed by 6 bases and J by 4 bases, 7 bases remained unmatched. Here the CDR3 reads CASREDRAAYGYTF. CDR3 DNA: TGTGCCAGCAGGGAGGACAGGGCTGCCTATGGCTACACCTTC.

This chain connects TRBV4-3 to TRBJ2-2; no firm D call. This CDR3 region has 15 residues. Per the germline V gene, CDR1 is LGHNA and CDR2 is YSLEER. V was trimmed by 0 bases and J by 0 bases, leaving 5 bases between them. In DNA form, the CDR3 reads TGCGCCAGCAGCCAAGATGCGGCGAACACCGGGGAGCTGTTTTTT. It translates to CASSQDAANTGELFF.

The chain employs TRBV11-2 and TRBJ2-1; the match to TRBD2 covers 11 bases. CDR3 size: 15 residues. The V and J ends lost 4 bases and 6 bases, in that order; junction bases with no gene match: 5. Germline loops: CDR1 SGHAT, CDR2 FQNNGV. This CDR3 reads CASSSRLAGLNEQFF. In nucleotides, the CDR3 is TGTGCCAGCAGCTCCAGACTAGCGGGGCTCAATGAGCAGTTCTTC.

The chain employs TRBV9 and TRBJ1-1; D not resolved. The ends were cut back, 0 bases at V and 4 bases at J, with 7 bases in the middle. The CDR3 has 13 amino acids. Germline V gene data show CDR1 as SGDLS and CDR2 as YYNGEE. CDR3 in DNA: TGTGCCAGCAGCGTAGGCCATGGCACTGAAGCTTTCTTT. Its translation: CASSVGHGTEAFF.

The V and J genes are TRBV5-1 and TRBJ1-5, with a possible D match to TRBD1 (5 bases). V was cut by 6 bases and J by 2 bases, with 18 bases left in between. The CDR3 consists of 16 residues. In germline, CDR1 is SGHRS, CDR2 YFSETQ. CDR3 nucleotide sequence: TGCGCCAGCACCTGGGGGAGGGGAAGGGGCAATCAGCCCCAGCATTTT. Its protein product is CASTWGRGRGNQPQHF. Combining the CDR3 with reference TRBV5-1 and TRBJ1-5 gives the whole variable domain KAGVTQTPRYLIKTRGQQVTLSCSPISGHRSVSWYQQTPGQGLQFLFEYFSETQRNKGNFPGRFSGRQFSNSRSEMNVSTLELGDSALYLCASTWGRGRGNQPQHFGDGTRLSIL.

The chain carries TRBV5-1 and TRBJ1-2; maybe TRBD1 (5 bases). Between the trimmed V and J ends, which lost 4 bases and 7 bases, there was a span of 11 bases. Germline V lookup: CDR1 SGHRS, CDR2 YFSETQ. The CDR3 covers 12 residues. The CDR3 here is CASSLGEGGYTF. Here the CDR3 DNA reads TGCGCCAGCAGCCTGGGGGAGGGTGGCTACACCTTC.

This chain connects TRBV7-2 to TRBJ1-3; the D is unclear. Between the trimmed V and J ends, which lost 1 base and 0 bases, there was a span of 7 bases. This CDR3 is 15 amino acids long. Germline V gives CDR1 SGHTA, CDR2 FQGNSA. In DNA form, the CDR3 reads TGTGCCAGCAGCTTAGGACCGAACTCTGGAAACACCATATATTTT. This codes for CASSLGPNSGNTIYF.

The rearrangement uses TRBV11-3 and TRBJ1-1; tentatively, D is TRBD1 (5 bases). V lost 5 bases and J lost 6, with 13 bases in between. This CDR3 has 13 amino acids. CDR1 and CDR2 from the germline V gene are SGHNT and YENEEA. The CDR3 region is CASSQEGSAEAFF. CDR3 DNA: TGTGCCAGCAGCCAAGAGGGGAGCGCTGAAGCTTTCTTT.